This TCR beta chain was found in a study of Ad26.COV2.S vaccination and SARS-CoV-2 variants. Across the whole study: Recipients of Ad26.COV2.S got it intramuscularly, once or twice 56 days apart.

Study outcomes and limitations: A substantial breadth of spike-specific CD8+ and CD4+ T cell responses after vaccination has been reported.

Concerning this clone itself: Its antigen is undetermined.

Germline V CDR1 and CDR2: SGHRS, YFSETQ. Deletions cut 0 bases from V and 4 bases from J, with 15 bases between. This CDR3 has 16 residues. Treatment of the sample: over 15 received Ad26.COV2.S at low or high dose, single or two shots; roughly five received placebo; per-sample allocation not given. Sampling took place 63 days after the first vaccine or placebo injection. This Boston cohort included adults aged 18-55 years. Vaccination used an Ad26 vector expressing Wuhan-strain SARS-CoV-2 spike. Only in-frame clones appear in the TCRdb table, and some are missing; sequencing was by immunoSEQ multiplex PCR. The data contain some 350,000 clones, roughly 85% of them seen just once; the ten biggest clones take up around 3.3%.

The genes are TRBV5-1 and TRBJ2-3; D might be TRBD1 or TRBD2, each matching 5 bases. This TCR came from a person aged 18-65 years who received the Ad26.COV2.S COVID-19 vaccine or a placebo. Sequenced here: peripheral blood, sampled in a trial of Ad26.COV2.S vaccine versus placebo. The CDR3 DNA sequence: TGCGCCAGCAGCTTGGTACGGGATACAGGTTCAGATACGCAGTATTTT. This sequence encodes CASSLVRDTGSDTQYF.